Listed here is a single T cell receptor beta chain. This specimen comes from a study of OX40 agonist ivuxolimab in advanced cancers. Background on the study: Those enrolled were approximately 87% male, with a mean age of approximately 60 years and ages from 23 to 79.

CDR1 is MNHEY, CDR2 SMNVEV, per germline (reference sequence). The CDR3 totals 15 residues. Trimming took 0 bases from V and 3 from J, leaving 11 bases between them. Blood was sampled at baseline, cycle 4 day 1, and cycle 7 day 1. Measured with immunoSEQ multiplex PCR; TCRdb has only the in-frame clones, and not every one. The sample lists under 70,000 clones; approximately 90% were seen once. This sequence originates from an adult with an advanced solid tumor such as melanoma, head and neck, liver or kidney cancer. The sample here was CD4+ or CD8+ T cells sorted from blood, taken in a trial of the OX40 agonist ivuxolimab. This chain joins TRBV27 and TRBJ1-1; no clear D. CDR3 protein: CASSLSRGFYTEAFF. In nucleotides, the CDR3 is TGTGCCAGCAGTTTATCTCGTGGGTTTTACACTGAAGCTTTCTTT.